This TCR beta chain was identified in a study of blood T cell repertoires in COVID-19. Looking at the study overall: COVID-19 samples, acute and convalescent, were from the United States, Italy and Spain.

CDR3 size: 14 residues. From germline, CDR1 is MNHEY and CDR2 SVGAGI. The V gene end was trimmed by 2 bases and the J gene end by 3 bases; junction bases not matched to a gene: 2. Authors' analysis steps: Nucleated cell number was recorded as an estimate derived from reference gene primer amplification. Profiling relied on immunoSEQ multiplex PCR, and the TCRdb table lists in-frame clones only, not all of them. D and trimming were read from the DNA, whereas the V and J calls and clone size are those reported in that table. This repertoire shows 45,000 to 50,000 clones, approximately 83% found once; its top ten account for approximately 8%.

This receptor was obtained from a man older than 75 in a cohort sampled during active COVID-19. This chain connects TRBV6-5 to TRBJ1-1; TRBD1 matches 8 bases. Sequencing was carried out using peripheral blood. The CDR3 DNA follows: TGTGCCAGCAGTTACAGACAGGGGCACACTGAAGCTTTCTTT. Its protein product is CASSYRQGHTEAFF.